This entry concerns a single T cell receptor beta chain. There are 16 residues in the CDR3. CDR1 and CDR2 from the germline V gene are MNHEY and SVGEGT. Trimming cost V 5 bases and J 1 base, with 15 bases left between them. During active infection, Seattle patients enrolled and were then monitored through disease. Assay used: immunoSEQ multiplex PCR; TCRdb lists only in-frame clones, some missing. This table holds tens of thousands of clones, about nine tenths found once. This sample was included in a study of blood T cell repertoires in COVID-19. Background on the study: There were acute and convalescent COVID-19 samples, and they came from the United States, Italy and Spain. T cells, B-cell-depleted T cells, or PBMCs supplied cDNA or gDNA.

Sequencing used peripheral blood. The rearrangement uses TRBV6-2 or TRBV6-3 and TRBJ2-1, with D possibly TRBD2 on 6 matching bases. The sequence derives from a man between 18 and 29 years old with COVID-19, enrolled during active disease. CDR3 DNA sequence: TGTGCCAGCAGTCTACTCCGAGCGGGTTCCTACAATGAGCAGTTCTTC. Translating it yields CASSLLRAGSYNEQFF.